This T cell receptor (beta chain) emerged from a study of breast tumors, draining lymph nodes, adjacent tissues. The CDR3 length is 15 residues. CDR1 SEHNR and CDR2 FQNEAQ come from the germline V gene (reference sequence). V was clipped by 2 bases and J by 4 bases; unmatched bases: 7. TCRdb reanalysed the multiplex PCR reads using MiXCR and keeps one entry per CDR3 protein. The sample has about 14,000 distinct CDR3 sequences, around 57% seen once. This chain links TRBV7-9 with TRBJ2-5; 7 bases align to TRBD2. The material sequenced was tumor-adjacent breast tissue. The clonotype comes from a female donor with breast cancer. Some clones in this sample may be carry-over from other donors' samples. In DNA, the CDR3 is TGTGCCAGCAGCTTACGGCTAGCGGAGTTAGAGACCCAGTACTTC. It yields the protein CASSLRLAELETQYF.